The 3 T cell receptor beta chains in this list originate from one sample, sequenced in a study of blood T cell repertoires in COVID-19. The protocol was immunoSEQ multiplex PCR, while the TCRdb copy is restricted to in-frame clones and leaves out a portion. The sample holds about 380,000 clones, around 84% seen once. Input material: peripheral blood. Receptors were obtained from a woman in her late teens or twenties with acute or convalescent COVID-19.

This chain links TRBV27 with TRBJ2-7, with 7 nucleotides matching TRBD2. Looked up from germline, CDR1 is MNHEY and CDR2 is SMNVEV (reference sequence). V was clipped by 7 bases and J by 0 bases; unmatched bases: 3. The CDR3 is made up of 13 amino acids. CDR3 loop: CASKASGSYEQYF. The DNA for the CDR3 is TGTGCCAGCAAAGCTAGCGGCTCCTACGAGCAGTACTTC.

The CDR3 DNA reads TGTGCCAGCAGCTTAGAGGGATTAGGGACAGGGCACAATGAGCAGTTCTTC. As protein: CASSLEGLGTGHNEQFF. The V gene is TRBV11-3, the J gene TRBJ2-1; 9 nucleotides agree with TRBD1. Per germline, CDR1 SGHNT and CDR2 YENEEA. This CDR3 region has 17 residues. V lost 0 bases and J lost 5; bases outside the gene matches: 8.

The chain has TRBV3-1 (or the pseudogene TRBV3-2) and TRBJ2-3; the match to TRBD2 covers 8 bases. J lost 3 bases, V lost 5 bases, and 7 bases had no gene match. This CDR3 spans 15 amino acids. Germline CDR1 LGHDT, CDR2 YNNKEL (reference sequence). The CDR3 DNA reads TGTGCCAGCAGCTCTCCCCAGCGGGAGACAGATACGCAGTATTTT. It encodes CASSSPQRETDTQYF.